This T cell receptor (beta chain) was sequenced during a study of shared clonotypes between healthy human individuals. Looking at the study overall: The donor pool was made up of two women and a few men aged 18 to 49.

The germline CDR1 and CDR2 sequences are MDHEN and SYDVKM. This CDR3 comprises 19 residues. Trimming took 5 bases from V and 2 from J; bases not matched to a gene: 19. Study-level points and caveats: Memory subsets generally showed smaller estimated richness than naive subsets did.

Clones were read by immunoSEQ multiplex PCR, and TCRdb kept only the in-frame ones, dropping some. Of fewer than 3 million clones in the sample, less than 95% were seen once. A word on this clone: Its antigen remains unknown.

The sequenced material came from naive CD4+ T cells from PBMCs. Described subset: CD45RA+ positively selected. This clonotype originated in a man between 18 and 35 years old in good health. Some clones in this sample may be carry-over from other donors' samples. The V call is TRBV28, the J call TRBJ2-7, with 9 bases aligning to TRBD2. The CDR3 nucleotides read TGTGCCAGCAGTCCGCGGGAAGGGGGACTAGCAAATTGGGCCTACGAGCAGTACTTC. Protein: CASSPREGGLANWAYEQYF.